Detailed here is one T cell receptor beta chain. The antigen is undetermined. The CDR3 runs 14 residues. The V end lost 4 bases, the J end lost 9 bases, and 18 bases lay between the germline ends. Germline CDR1 SEHNR, CDR2 FQNEAQ (reference sequence). The sample originates from a study of cytomegalovirus exposure and HLA in healthy donors. The study's findings and limits: Accurate HLA-A and HLA-B prediction from TCR beta sequences was reported for most subjects. There was a cluster of highly shared sequence variants that was likely a sequencing artifact.

This PCR relied on a set of 60 Vbeta primers and 13 Jbeta primers. Original methodology: An analysis that came later counted some 81 million unique TCR beta chains, roughly 11 million shared. TCRdb's copy holds only in-frame clones and misses some; the assay was immunoSEQ multiplex PCR. V, J and clone size derive from that table, while D and trimming were established from the DNA sequence. The sample contains more than 150,000 clones, around 83% of which appear only once. This sequence originates from a woman under 30 in good health and CMV-seronegative. This chain links TRBV7-9 with TRBJ1-2, with a tentative D call TRBD1 (5 bases). The specimen sequenced was PBMCs. The CDR3 sequence is CASSSRGQGYSYTF. In DNA form, the CDR3 reads TGTGCCAGCAGCTCTCGTGGGCAGGGATACAGCTACACCTTC.